This entry is about one TCR beta chain. This entry is derived from a study of regulatory dendritic cells for organ transplantation. Unmatched junction bases numbered 4, after V lost 3 bases and J lost 2 bases. This CDR3 region has 15 residues. From germline, CDR1 is MGHRA and CDR2 YSYEKL. Data came from immunoSEQ multiplex PCR; TCRdb stores just in-frame clones and leaves some out. The repertoire holds fewer than 40,000 clones, with 90% to 95% as singletons. The chain uses TRBV4-1 and TRBJ2-7, with 10 nucleotides matching TRBD2. The receptor was derived from a human donor in good health. The sample comprised naive CD8+ T cells from blood. As to subset: CD45RA+ naive T cells. CDR3 sequence: CASSHLAGAAYEQYF. In DNA form, the CDR3 reads TGCGCCAGCAGCCACCTAGCGGGAGCGGCCTACGAGCAGTACTTC.